This T cell receptor (beta chain) appears in the sequencing data of a study of cytomegalovirus exposure and HLA in healthy donors. Germline V CDR1 and CDR2: SGDLS, YYNGEE. Unmatched junction bases numbered 5, after V lost 3 bases and J lost 5 bases. The CDR3 is made up of 15 amino acids. On this clone: The antigen is undetermined.

Regarding the study as a whole: Most sequenced TCRs were rare (though some public TCRs occurred in many donors). No immune exposure information besides CMV serostatus was available. Follow-up analysis later connected one missense variant in DCLRE1C with trimming of TCR beta V- and J-genes.

Use of 60 Vbeta and 13 Jbeta primers characterized the PCR. The method was immunoSEQ multiplex PCR; TCRdb's version includes in-frame clones alone and lacks a portion of them. Here the sample spans some 120,000 clones, approximately 80% being singletons. The V and J genes are TRBV9 and TRBJ2-3; 11 bases line up with TRBD1. The material sequenced was PBMCs. The TCR was taken from a man aged 18-30 years in good health and CMV-seronegative. CDR3 DNA sequence: TGTGCCAGCAGCGGCGGACAGGGGGCTGTAGATACGCAGTATTTT. Its translation: CASSGGQGAVDTQYF.